The next 23 T cell receptor beta chains were all read from a single sample in a study of CD8 T cells in Susac syndrome. RNA amounts of roughly 0.5 to 1 ug underwent reverse transcription with random hexamers. TCRdb redid the calling of the immunoSEQ multiplex PCR reads with MiXCR, one entry per CDR3 protein. The sample includes 65,000 to 95,000 distinct CDR3 sequences, about 94% of them seen just once. The sequenced sample was CD8+ T cells from PBMCs. These receptor sequences come from a human donor with Susac syndrome.

This chain connects TRBV12-3 or TRBV12-4 to TRBJ2-5; D is undetermined. This CDR3 comprises 13 residues. V shed 6 bases and J shed 5 bases, with 13 bases lying between them. This CDR3 is CASSPVYWETQYF. CDR3 in DNA: TGTGCCAGCAGCCCGGTCTACTGGGAGACCCAGTACTTC.

The chain recombines TRBV30 with TRBJ2-3, with TRBD1 identical over 9 bases. Unmatched junction bases numbered 2, after V lost 1 base and J lost 0 bases. This CDR3 region has 15 residues. Germline V gene sequence: CDR1 GTSNPN, CDR2 SVGIG (reference sequence). As DNA, the CDR3 is TGTGCCTGGAGTGGGACAGGGGCAAGCACAGATACGCAGTATTTT. The encoded protein is CAWSGTGASTDTQYF.

This clonotype was observed once. The chain carries TRBV6-5 and TRBJ2-1, with 7 bases that match TRBD1. Trimming cost V 5 bases and J 5 bases; bases outside gene matches: 6. The CDR3 contains 14 residues. Germline CDR1 reads MNHEY; CDR2 reads SVGAGI. DNA for the CDR3: TGTGCCAGCAGTCCCGGGACAGATCACAATGAGCAGTTCTTC. Its protein product is CASSPGTDHNEQFF.

The V call is TRBV27, the J call TRBJ2-7; D is perhaps TRBD2 (5 bases). Germline V gene data show CDR1 as MNHEY and CDR2 as SMNVEV (reference sequence). CDR3 length: 13 residues. V gave up 3 bases and J gave up 2 bases, with 8 bases separating them. The CDR3 DNA reads TGTGCCAGCAGTTTTCCCGGGGCCTACGAGCAGTACTTC. It codes for CASSFPGAYEQYF.

J is TRBJ2-2 and V is TRBV7-9; weak D call: TRBD2 (6 bases). V was cut by 4 bases and J by 1 base, with 16 bases left in between. CDR1 SEHNR and CDR2 FQNEAQ come from the germline V gene (reference sequence). CDR3 length: 17 amino acids. The DNA of the CDR3 is TGTGCCAGCAGCTCCCTCCCGGGGGAAAAGAACACCGGGGAGCTGTTTTTT. As protein: CASSSLPGEKNTGELFF.

The rearrangement uses TRBV20-1 and TRBJ2-3; D is unresolved. Trimming left V 6 bases short and J 4 bases short, with 11 bases between. The germline V gene has CDR1 DFQATT and CDR2 SNEGSKA (reference sequence). The CDR3 has 12 amino acids. CDR3 DNA sequence: TGCAGTGCGCCGTTATGGGCAGATACGCAGTATTTT. Protein product: CSAPLWADTQYF.

This clonotype has just one count. The chain is built from TRBV15 and TRBJ2-3; 7 nucleotides line up with TRBD1. The germline CDR1 and CDR2 sequences are LNHNV and YYDKDF (reference sequence). V was pared by 4 bases and J by 0 bases, with 4 bases of the junction left unmatched. The length of the CDR3 is 15 residues. CDR3 region: CATSTQGSSTDTQYF. For the CDR3, the DNA is TGTGCCACCAGCACACAGGGGTCTAGCACAGATACGCAGTATTTT. Full variable domain (remainder filled in from reference TRBV15 and TRBJ2-3): DAMVIQNPRYQVTQFGKPVTLSCSQTLNHNVMYWYQQKSSQAPKLLFHYYDKDFNNEADTPDNFQSRRPNTSFCFLDIRSPGLGDTAMYLCATSTQGSSTDTQYFGPGTRLTVL.

This chain links TRBV19 with TRBJ2-1; 9 nucleotides line up with TRBD2. Germline assignment: CDR1 LNHDA and CDR2 SQIVND (reference sequence). Unmatched junction bases numbered 7, after V lost 3 bases and J lost 7 bases. The CDR3 contains 15 residues. The CDR3 spells CASSMMTSGRNEQFF. CDR3 nucleotide sequence: TGTGCCAGTAGTATGATGACTAGCGGTAGAAATGAGCAGTTCTTC. Looking up the rest from reference TRBV19 and TRBJ2-1 gives the full variable domain: DGGITQSPKYLFRKEGQNVTLSCEQNLNHDAMYWYRQDPGQGLRLIYYSQIVNDFQKGDIAEGYSVSREKKESFPLTVTSAQKNPTAFYLCASSMMTSGRNEQFFGPGTRLTVL.

J is TRBJ1-5 and V is TRBV6-6; unclear D gene. V gave up 7 bases and J gave up 0 bases, with 10 bases separating them. The CDR3 runs 14 residues. The germline gives CDR1 MNHNY, CDR2 SVGAGI (reference sequence). CDR3 sequence reads: CASILQPSNQPQHF. The CDR3 nucleotides are TGTGCCAGCATCCTTCAGCCTAGCAATCAGCCCCAGCATTTT.

The CDR3 sequence is CASSLPESNQPQHF. The CDR3 DNA reads as TGTGCCAGCAGTTTACCGGAAAGTAATCAGCCCCAGCATTTT. The chain carries TRBV12-3 or TRBV12-4 and TRBJ1-5; D gene uncertain. The V end was cut by 2 bases, the J end by 4 bases, with 9 bases between. The CDR3 loop spans 14 amino acids.

This clonotype was counted between two and nine times. The gene calls are TRBV9 and TRBJ1-1; 11 bases match TRBD1. Germline lookup yields CDR1 SGDLS and CDR2 YYNGEE. This CDR3 comprises 15 residues. Unmatched junction bases numbered 4, after V lost 2 bases and J lost 4 bases. CDR3 nucleotides: TGTGCCAGCAGCGTTACCGGGACAGGGGGCACTGAAGCTTTCTTT. This translates into CASSVTGTGGTEAFF.

The chain couples TRBV15 to TRBJ2-5; D might be TRBD2 (5 bases). The CDR3 has 12 residues. Trimming removed 1 base from V and 5 bases from J, with 5 bases in between. Germline V lookup: CDR1 LNHNV, CDR2 YYDKDF (reference sequence). The CDR3 DNA sequence: TGTGCCACCAGCAGAGGGAGGGAGACCCAGTACTTC. It specifies CATSRGRETQYF.

The rearrangement links TRBV15 to TRBJ2-5; D possibly corresponds to TRBD2 (6 bases). Germline V CDR1 and CDR2: LNHNV, YYDKDF (reference sequence). Trimming cost V 1 base and J 2 bases, with 11 bases left between them. This CDR3 region has 15 residues. The DNA of the CDR3 is TGTGCCACCAGCAGAGGCGGGGATATACAAGAGACCCAGTACTTC. The encoded protein is CATSRGGDIQETQYF.

The V call is TRBV7-9, the J call TRBJ2-5; no reliable D call. Germline V CDR1 and CDR2: SEHNR, FQNEAQ (reference sequence). CDR3 length: 12 residues. The ends were cut back, 6 bases at V and 3 bases at J, with 8 bases in the middle. The CDR3 nucleotides are TGTGCCAGCAGGATCAGAGAAGAGACCCAGTACTTC. This gives the protein CASRIREETQYF.

This clonotype was found once. The gene calls are TRBV10-3 and TRBJ2-7; unclear D gene. Trimming cost V 8 bases and J 0 bases, with 11 bases left between them. The CDR3 consists of 13 residues. Germline V CDR1 and CDR2: ENHRY, SYGVKD. The DNA of the CDR3 is TGTGCCATCGGTACGCCGTCCTCCTACGAGCAGTACTTC. It encodes CAIGTPSSYEQYF.

The chain joins TRBV4-2 to TRBJ2-2; maybe TRBD1 (6 bases). This CDR3 is built from 15 residues. Trimming took 0 bases from V and 3 from J, leaving 8 bases between them. Looked up from germline, CDR1 is LGHNA and CDR2 is YNFKEQ. CDR3 loop: CASSQDTGHTGELFF. The CDR3 DNA follows: TGTGCCAGCAGCCAAGATACAGGGCACACCGGGGAGCTGTTTTTT.

This chain joins TRBV12-3 or TRBV12-4 and TRBJ2-7; no reliable D call. V was trimmed by 6 bases and J by 5 bases, leaving 11 bases between them. The CDR3 sequence is 12 residues long. CDR3 residues: CASSPNRDEQYF. The DNA for the CDR3 is TGTGCCAGCAGCCCCAATAGGGACGAGCAGTACTTC.

This clonotype has a single count. The chain is built from TRBV28 and TRBJ2-2; TRBD1 agrees at 7 bases. CDR3 length: 14 residues. The junction had 4 bases not matched to a gene; V was cut back by 6 bases and J by 3 bases. Germline V lookup: CDR1 MDHEN, CDR2 SYDVKM. CDR3 in amino acids: CASRWQGDTGELFF. DNA for the CDR3: TGTGCCAGCAGGTGGCAGGGGGACACCGGGGAGCTGTTTTTT.

The rearrangement links TRBV2 to TRBJ2-7; D might be TRBD1 (6 bases). Trimming took off 8 bases at V and 3 bases at J, with 11 bases between the two ends. This CDR3 spans 12 amino acids. Germline V gene data show CDR1 as SNHLY and CDR2 as FYNNEI. The DNA for the CDR3 is TGTGCCAGCTCGGACAGTGTCTACGAGCAGTACTTC. Amino acids: CASSDSVYEQYF.

The V and J genes are TRBV4-3 and TRBJ2-7; TRBD2 matches at 9 bases. The trim removed 0 bases at V and 3 bases at J, leaving 15 bases unmatched. The germline V gene has CDR1 LGHNA and CDR2 YSLEER. The CDR3 consists of 19 residues. Here the CDR3 DNA reads TGCGCCAGCAGCCAAGATTACCTAGCGGGAAATCCCCTCTTCTACGAGCAGTACTTC. Translating gives CASSQDYLAGNPLFYEQYF.

The rearrangement uses TRBV12-5 and TRBJ1-1; D not certain. Germline-derived CDR1 and CDR2 are LGHNT and FRNRAP. The V gene lost 1 base and the J gene lost 7 bases, with 7 bases spanning the gap. This CDR3 spans 12 amino acids. The CDR3 nucleotides read TGTGCTAGTGGTTTGGAGAACGATGAAGCTTTCTTT. Translating gives CASGLENDEAFF.

The rearrangement joins TRBV5-6 to TRBJ1-4; 7 bases map to TRBD1. Germline CDR1 is SGHDT and CDR2 is YYEEEE. This CDR3 region has 15 residues. J gave up 6 bases and V 0 bases, and 5 bases lay outside the gene matches. CDR3 loop: CASSLAGTEDEKLFF. For the CDR3, the DNA is TGTGCCAGCAGCTTGGCCGGGACAGAAGATGAAAAACTGTTTTTT.

J is TRBJ1-2 and V is TRBV18; weak D call: TRBD1 (6 bases). This CDR3 comprises 16 residues. V was cut by 3 bases and J by 4 bases, with 18 bases left in between. Germline V lookup: CDR1 KGHSH, CDR2 LQKENI. CDR3 protein: CASSPTGQGDSYGYTF. The CDR3 bases are TGTGCCAGCTCACCGACAGGTCAGGGCGATAGCTATGGCTACACCTTC.